This TCR beta chain appears in the sequencing data of a study of T cell repertoires in cytomegalovirus infection. Study-level background: Public TCR beta signatures provided an indication of both CMV infection and a matching HLA type.

Study results and limitations: Cumulative public TCR beta family frequency identified CMV carriers with the relevant HLA. HLA-C-restricted CMV clonotypes gave the most frequent clonotype in two of eight donors.

This clonotype was detected ten times or more. Its antigen is as yet unknown. The ends were cut back, 0 bases at V and 3 bases at J, with 6 bases in the middle. Germline V gives CDR1 SEHNR, CDR2 FQNEAQ (reference sequence). The CDR3 sequence is 15 residues long. TCRdb used MiXCR to reprocess the reads, holding one entry per CDR3 protein. The table shows about 400,000 distinct CDR3 sequences, with roughly 18% occurring only once. Sample: PBMCs. The receptor's source is a human donor in good health (CMV status not recorded). Some clones in this sample may be carry-over from other donors' samples. V usage is TRBV7-9 and J usage is TRBJ2-6, with no clear D. The CDR3 coding sequence is TGTGCCAGCAGCTTAGCACCCTATGGGGCCAACGTCCTGACTTTC. It codes for CASSLAPYGANVLTF. The whole variable domain, remainder taken from reference TRBV7-9 and TRBJ2-6, is DTGVSQNPRHKITKRGQNVTFRCDPISEHNRLYWYRQTLGQGPEFLTYFQNEAQLEKSRLLSDRFSAERPKGSFSTLEIQRTEQGDSAMYLCASSLAPYGANVLTFGAGSRLTVL.